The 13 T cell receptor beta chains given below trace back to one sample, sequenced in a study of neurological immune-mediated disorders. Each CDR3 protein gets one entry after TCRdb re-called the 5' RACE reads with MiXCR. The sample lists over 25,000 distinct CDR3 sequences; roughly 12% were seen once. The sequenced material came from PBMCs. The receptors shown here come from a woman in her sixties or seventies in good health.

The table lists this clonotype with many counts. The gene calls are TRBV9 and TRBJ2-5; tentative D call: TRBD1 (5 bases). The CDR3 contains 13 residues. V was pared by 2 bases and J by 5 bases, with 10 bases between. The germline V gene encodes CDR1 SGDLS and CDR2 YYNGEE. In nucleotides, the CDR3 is TGTGCCAGCAGCGTTCAGGGCCAGGAGACCCAGTACTTC. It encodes CASSVQGQETQYF.

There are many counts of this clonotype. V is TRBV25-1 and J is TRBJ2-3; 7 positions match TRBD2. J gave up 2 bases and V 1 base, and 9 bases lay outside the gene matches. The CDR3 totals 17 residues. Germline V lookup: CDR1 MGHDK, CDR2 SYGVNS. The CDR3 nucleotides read TGTGCCAGCAGTGAATTCGAACTAGCGAGACTCACAGATACGCAGTATTTT. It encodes CASSEFELARLTDTQYF.

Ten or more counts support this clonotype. The chain's CDR3 is CASSLEPGGNEQFF. CDR3 sequence (DNA): TGTGCCAGCAGCTTAGAACCAGGAGGCAATGAGCAGTTCTTC. The J gene is TRBJ2-1, the V gene TRBV11-2; D perhaps matches TRBD2 (5 bases). The CDR3 length is 14 residues. Trimming left V 0 bases short and J 6 bases short, with 9 bases between. CDR1 is SGHAT, CDR2 FQNNGV, per germline. The complete variable domain, with remaining parts taken from reference TRBV11-2 and TRBJ2-1, reads EAGVAQSPRYKIIEKRQSVAFWCNPISGHATLYWYQQILGQGPKLLIQFQNNGVVDDSQLPKDRFSAERLKGVDSTLKIQPAKLEDSAVYLCASSLEPGGNEQFFGPGTRLTVL.

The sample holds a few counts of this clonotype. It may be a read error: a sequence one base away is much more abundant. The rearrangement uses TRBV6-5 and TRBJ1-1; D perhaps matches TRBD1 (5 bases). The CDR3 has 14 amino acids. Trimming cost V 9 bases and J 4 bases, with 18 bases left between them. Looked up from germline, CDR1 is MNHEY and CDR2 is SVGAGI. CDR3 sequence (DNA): TGTGCCAGTCGGGGGACGGTCTTGATCACTGAAGCTTTCTTT. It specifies CASRGTVLITEAFF.

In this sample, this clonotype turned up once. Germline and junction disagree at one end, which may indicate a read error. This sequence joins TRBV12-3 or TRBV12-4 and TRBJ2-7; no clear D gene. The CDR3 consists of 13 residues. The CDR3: CASSLGIFYERYF. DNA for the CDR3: TGTGCCAGCAGTCTTGGTATTTTCTACGAGCGGTACTTC.

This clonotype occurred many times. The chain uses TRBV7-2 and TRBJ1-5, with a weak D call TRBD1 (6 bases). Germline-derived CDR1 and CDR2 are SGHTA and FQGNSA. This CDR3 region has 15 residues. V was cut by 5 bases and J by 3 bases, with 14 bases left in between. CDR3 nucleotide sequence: TGTGCCAGCAGCCCGACCGGACAGTCCAATCAGCCCCAGCATTTT. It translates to CASSPTGQSNQPQHF.

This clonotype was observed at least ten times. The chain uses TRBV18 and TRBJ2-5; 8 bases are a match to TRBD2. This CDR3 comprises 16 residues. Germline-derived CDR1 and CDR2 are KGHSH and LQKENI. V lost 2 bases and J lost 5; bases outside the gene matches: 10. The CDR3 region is CASSPRGAGVEETQYF. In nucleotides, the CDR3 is TGTGCCAGCTCACCAAGGGGAGCGGGGGTCGAGGAGACCCAGTACTTC.

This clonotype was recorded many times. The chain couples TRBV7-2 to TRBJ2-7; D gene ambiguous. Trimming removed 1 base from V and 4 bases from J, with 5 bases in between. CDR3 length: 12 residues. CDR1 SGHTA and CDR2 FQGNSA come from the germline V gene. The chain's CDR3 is CASSLVTYEQYF. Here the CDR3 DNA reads TGTGCCAGCAGCTTAGTAACTTACGAGCAGTACTTC.

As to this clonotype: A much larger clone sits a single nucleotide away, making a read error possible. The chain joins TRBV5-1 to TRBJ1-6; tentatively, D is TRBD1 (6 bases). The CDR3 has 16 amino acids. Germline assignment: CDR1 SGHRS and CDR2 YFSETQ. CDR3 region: CASSYTTWTANSPPHF. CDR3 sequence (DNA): TGCGCCAGCAGCTACACCACCTGGACAGCGAATTCACCCCCCCACTTT.

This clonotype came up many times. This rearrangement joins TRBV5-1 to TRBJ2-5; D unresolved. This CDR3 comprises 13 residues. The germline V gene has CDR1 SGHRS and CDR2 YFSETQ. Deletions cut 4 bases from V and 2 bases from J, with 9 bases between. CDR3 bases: TGCGCCAGCAGCGAAGCACAGCAAGAGACCCAGTACTTC. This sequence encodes CASSEAQQETQYF.

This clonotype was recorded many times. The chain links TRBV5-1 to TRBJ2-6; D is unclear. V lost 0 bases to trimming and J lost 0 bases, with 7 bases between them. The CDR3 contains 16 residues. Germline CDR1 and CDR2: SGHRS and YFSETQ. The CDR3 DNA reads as TGCGCCAGCAGCTTGGCGGCGGCCTCTGGGGCCAACGTCCTGACTTTC. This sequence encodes CASSLAAASGANVLTF.

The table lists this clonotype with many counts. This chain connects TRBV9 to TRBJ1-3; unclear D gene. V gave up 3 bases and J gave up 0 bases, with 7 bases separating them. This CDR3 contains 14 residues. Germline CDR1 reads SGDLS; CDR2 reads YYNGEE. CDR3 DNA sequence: TGTGCCAGCAGCGCCGCCGACTCTGGAAACACCATATATTTT. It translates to CASSAADSGNTIYF. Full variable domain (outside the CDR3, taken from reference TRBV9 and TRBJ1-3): DSGVTQTPKHLITATGQRVTLRCSPRSGDLSVYWYQQSLDQGLQFLIQYYNGEERAKGNILERFSAQQFPDLHSELNLSSLELGDSALYFCASSAADSGNTIYFGEGSWLTVV.

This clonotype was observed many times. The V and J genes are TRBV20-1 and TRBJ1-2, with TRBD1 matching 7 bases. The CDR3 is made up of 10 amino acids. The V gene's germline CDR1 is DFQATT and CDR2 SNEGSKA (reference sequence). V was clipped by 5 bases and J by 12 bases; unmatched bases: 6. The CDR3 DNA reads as TGCAGTGCTGACCGGGACAGTAACACCTTC. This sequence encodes CSADRDSNTF.